The rows below give T cell receptor beta chains drawn from one sample of a study of metastatic and nonmetastatic thyroid tumors. MiXCR reprocessed the PCR reads for TCRdb. The sample contains some 33,000 clones, about a fifth of which appear only once. Input material: tumor tissue. The receptor set was obtained from a male donor with papillary thyroid cancer or a benign thyroid nodule (not recorded which). Some clones in this sample may be carry-over from other donors' samples. CDR3s leave out the opening cysteine and the closing phenylalanine or tryptophan. Clone size is stated in some rows and not others, as once, few, many or a class when expanded.

many	TRBJ2-1	TRBV10-1	ASSDYPNNEQF
medium-sized	TRBJ2-7	TRBV5-1	ASSSAFSEQY
once	TRBJ2-1	TRBV3-1	ASSQGSGSYEQF
few	TRBJ2-2	TRBV10-1	ASSEGVGKGELF
many	TRBJ2-1	TRBV18	ASSPPGPGYNEQF
many	TRBJ2-7	TRBV18	ASSQLGTSPYEQY
.	TRBJ1-2	TRBV20-1	SAISDREDGYT
many	TRBJ1-3	TRBV25-1	ASSGEQGWAGNTIY
medium-sized	TRBJ2-7	TRBV7-2	ASSLYPGLYEQY
many	TRBJ2-3	TRBV20-1	SASAGDNTDTQY
once	TRBJ2-1	TRBV30	AWKTGGGYNEQF